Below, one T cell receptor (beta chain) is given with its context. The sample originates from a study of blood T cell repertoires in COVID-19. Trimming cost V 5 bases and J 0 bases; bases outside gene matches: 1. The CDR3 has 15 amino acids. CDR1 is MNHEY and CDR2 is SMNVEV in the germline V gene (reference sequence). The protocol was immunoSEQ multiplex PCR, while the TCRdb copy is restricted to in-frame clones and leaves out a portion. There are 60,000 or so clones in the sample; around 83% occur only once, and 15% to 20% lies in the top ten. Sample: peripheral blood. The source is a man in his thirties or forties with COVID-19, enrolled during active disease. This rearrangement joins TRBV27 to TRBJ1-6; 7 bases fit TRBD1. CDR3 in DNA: TGTGCCAGCAGTCCAGGGGGCTCCTATAATTCACCCCTCCACTTT. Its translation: CASSPGGSYNSPLHF.